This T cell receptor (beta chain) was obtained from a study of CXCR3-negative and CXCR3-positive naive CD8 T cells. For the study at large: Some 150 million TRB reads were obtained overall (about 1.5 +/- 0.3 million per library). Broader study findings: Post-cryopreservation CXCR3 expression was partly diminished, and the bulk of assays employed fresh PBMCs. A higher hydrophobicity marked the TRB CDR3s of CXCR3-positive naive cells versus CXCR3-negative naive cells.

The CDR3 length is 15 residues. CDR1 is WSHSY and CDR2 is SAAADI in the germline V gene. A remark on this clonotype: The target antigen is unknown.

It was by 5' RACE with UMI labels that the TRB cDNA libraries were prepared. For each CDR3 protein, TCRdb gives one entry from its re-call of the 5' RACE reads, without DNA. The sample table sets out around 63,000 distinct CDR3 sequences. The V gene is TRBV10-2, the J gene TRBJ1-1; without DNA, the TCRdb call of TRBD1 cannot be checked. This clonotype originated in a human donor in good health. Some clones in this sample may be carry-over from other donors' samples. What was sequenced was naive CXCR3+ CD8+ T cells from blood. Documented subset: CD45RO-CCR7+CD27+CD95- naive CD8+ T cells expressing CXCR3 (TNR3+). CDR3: CASSAWTVWDTEAFF.